This T cell receptor (beta chain) was observed in a study of cytomegalovirus exposure and HLA in healthy donors. About this clone: Its antigen is undetermined.

Between the trimmed V and J ends, which lost 7 bases and 1 base, there was a span of 7 bases. This CDR3 region has 13 residues. Germline CDR1 and CDR2: LNHDA and SQIVND (reference sequence). Study outcomes and limitations: Common viral pathogens seemed, in a later analysis, to connect with several of the most significant clusters. DRB1 had the most TCR associations and HLA-C the fewest, a later analysis found, with rates varying by HLA locus.

The study ran its PCR with 60 Vbeta and 13 Jbeta primers. Only in-frame clones appear in the TCRdb table, and some are missing; sequencing was by immunoSEQ multiplex PCR. The sample has approximately 190,000 clones; almost 85% are singletons. The sequence was obtained from a boy between 10 and 17 years old in good health and CMV-seronegative. Sequencing used PBMCs. The chain is built from TRBV19 and TRBJ2-2; D unclear. CDR3 nucleotides: TGTGCCAGTATGGCCAGGAACACCGGGGAGCTGTTTTTT. Its translation is CASMARNTGELFF.